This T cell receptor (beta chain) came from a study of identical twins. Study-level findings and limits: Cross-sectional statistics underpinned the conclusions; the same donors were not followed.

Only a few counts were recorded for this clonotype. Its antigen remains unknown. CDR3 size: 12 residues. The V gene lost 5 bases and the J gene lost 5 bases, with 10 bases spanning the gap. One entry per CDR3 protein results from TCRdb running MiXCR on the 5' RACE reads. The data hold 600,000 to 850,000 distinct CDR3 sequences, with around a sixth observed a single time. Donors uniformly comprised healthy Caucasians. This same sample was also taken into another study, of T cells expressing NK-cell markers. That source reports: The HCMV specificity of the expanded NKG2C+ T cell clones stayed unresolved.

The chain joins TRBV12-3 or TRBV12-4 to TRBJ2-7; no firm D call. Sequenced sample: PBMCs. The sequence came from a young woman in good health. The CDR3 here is CASSPTADEQYF. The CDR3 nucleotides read TGTGCCAGCAGTCCCACGGCAGACGAGCAGTACTTC.